The clone carrying this T cell receptor beta chain was detected ten times or more. Its antigen is not known. This sample is part of a study of T cell repertoires in cytomegalovirus infection. Study background: Public signatures in TCR beta pointed to CMV infection and matching HLA type. Study-level results: Identification of carriers of CMV plus the relevant HLA was performed using cumulative public TCR beta family frequency. CMV-specific HLA-C-restricted TCR beta clonotypes dominated the ex vivo response.

The CDR3 runs to 15 residues. The germline V and J ends were trimmed by 5 bases and 0 bases, with 14 bases remaining between them. TCRdb recomputed calls from the reads with MiXCR, one row per CDR3 protein. Of around 740,000 distinct CDR3 sequences listed, 35% to 40% are singletons. The genes are TRBV12-3 or TRBV12-4 and TRBJ2-7; a possible D gene is TRBD1 (6 bases). This clonotype was obtained from a human donor in good health (CMV status not recorded). Some clones in this sample may be carry-over from other donors' samples. The sequenced sample was PBMCs. The CDR3 sequence: CASSTQGKSSYEQYF. The CDR3 region has the DNA TGTGCCAGCAGTACACAGGGCAAAAGCTCCTACGAGCAGTACTTC.